This T cell receptor beta chain was found in a study of TIL therapy for anti-PD-1-resistant metastatic lung cancer. Whole-study context: Tumors carried a median about 1.4 non-synonymous mutations per megabase.

The CDR3 has 15 residues. CDR1 and CDR2 (germline): MNHNS, SASEGT. V shed 5 bases and J shed 1 base, with 13 bases lying between them. The time point here: pre-treatment sample, taken before nivolumab and TIL therapy. The immunoSEQ assay was v3. TCRdb keeps only in-frame clones here, not all; method: immunoSEQ multiplex PCR. The sample lists approximately 30,000 clones; 74% were seen once. The V call is TRBV6-1, the J call TRBJ2-3; D is ambiguous. Source: blood, taken at baseline. The clonotype comes from a woman between 30 and 79 years old with non-small cell lung cancer. DNA for the CDR3: TGTGCCAGCAGTAGGTCCTTACACGGCACAGATACGCAGTATTTT. Translating it yields CASSRSLHGTDTQYF.